This is a list of T cell receptor beta chains from one sample in a study of blood T cells in healthy people across ages. TCRdb recomputed calls from the 5' RACE reads with MiXCR, one row per CDR3 protein. This sample has some 670,000 distinct CDR3 sequences, with more than 45% found just once. Sequencing input: blood. The receptors stem from an elderly woman in good health. CDR3s include the opening cysteine and the closing phenylalanine or tryptophan. Fields, in order: clone size, V gene, CDR3 protein. Some rows have no size entry. The others give once, few or many, or a class for an expanded clone.

.	TRBV2	CASKGQGNQPQHF
once	TRBV5-1	CASSPRTGSYNEQFF
few	TRBV20-1	CSASRGTEAFF
few	TRBV25-1	CATKSPGQTNIQYF
many	TRBV7-2	CASSFRDGKNIQYF
.	TRBV28	CASSIQGARDQPQHF
.	TRBV10-3	CAISPATPLGGIQYF
.	TRBV28	CASSLMGGNQPQHF
.	TRBV18	CASSPLDPSSYNGQFF
few	TRBV5-6	CASSLVDSYEQYF
.	TRBV10-1	CASRLTREASSTQYF
once	TRBV5-5	CVTDLTGFPTDTQYF
.	TRBV5-1	CASRNWGNEQFF
once	TRBV7-8	CASYSTTKTEAFF
once	TRBV20-1	CSAVKGNYNEQFF
.	TRBV12-3/TRBV12-4	CASSSPGQGRSGYTF
many	TRBV6-2/TRBV6-3	CASSYWGRGYGYTF
.	TRBV7-8	CASSPEGLGAKNIQYF
.	TRBV12-3/TRBV12-4	CASSLWMTPADTQYF
.	TRBV24-1	CATSDSRPGQGGFSYNEQYF
.	TRBV4-2	CASSQDQSSYEQYF
many	TRBV20-1	CSATSLRGQETQYF
.	TRBV27	CASSPGIGASVLTF
.	TRBV15	CATTAGGGQTQETQYF
many	TRBV4-1	CASSPSLGNRQYF
few	TRBV7-2	CASRPGGQANYGYTF
.	TRBV6-5	CASSDRGSQETQYF
.	TRBV2	CASSQGGIDSNQPQHF